The 12 T cell receptor beta chains presented below share a single source sample, sequenced in a study of tumor-infiltrating lymphocytes in primary liver carcinoma. From 450 to 600 ng total RNA, TCR beta cDNA was generated with a primer in the constant region. Investigators got TCR beta libraries out of three nested multiplex PCR rounds, done with slightly modified ARM-PCR. The first two PCR rounds used TRBV1-TRBV30 forward primers with a C-beta reverse primer, about 10 cycles each. TCRdb independently ran MiXCR on the multiplex PCR reads; one entry per CDR3 protein. The sample records about 54,000 distinct CDR3 sequences, 70% to 85% being singletons. Scientists recovered RNA and DNA together from around 18-30 mg of unsorted bulk tissue. Sequencing was carried out using liver tumor tissue from sampling region 2. The subset was: tumor region T2, inferior pole. The source is a middle-aged man with primary liver carcinoma and hepatitis B virus infection.

Only one count was recorded for this clonotype. The rearrangement joins TRBV11-2 to TRBJ2-7; D is undetermined. Germline loops: CDR1 SGHAT, CDR2 FQNNGV. CDR3 length: 15 amino acids. Trimming removed 7 bases at V and 3 bases at J, with 19 bases between. The chain's CDR3 is CASTPLETTRYEQYF. The CDR3 region has the DNA TGTGCCAGCACCCCCTTGGAAACGACCCGCTACGAGCAGTACTTC.

On this clonotype itself: Given the absence of the conserved phenylalanine or tryptophan at the CDR3 end, a read error is likely. The J gene is TRBJ2-6, the V gene TRBV6-1, with a possible D match to TRBD2 (6 bases). Per germline, CDR1 MNHNS and CDR2 SASEGT. The CDR3 contains 17 residues. CDR3 coding DNA: TGTGCTAGCACTTTCGATTGGGGAGGCTCTGGGGCCAACGTCCTGACTCTC. Translation: CASTFDWGGSGANVLTL.

V and J are TRBV18 and TRBJ1-1; 7 nucleotides agree with TRBD1. Germline V gene lookup returns CDR1 KGHSH and CDR2 LQKENI. The V and J ends lost 3 bases and 4 bases, in that order; junction bases with no gene match: 5. The CDR3 spans 14 residues. The CDR3 DNA follows: TGTGCCAGCTCACCGCCGAACAGGGGCACTGAAGCTTTCTTT. It specifies CASSPPNRGTEAFF.

V is TRBV7-9 and J is TRBJ2-7, with D possibly being TRBD2 (6 bases). Per the germline V gene, CDR1 is SEHNR and CDR2 is FQNEAQ (reference sequence). Between the trimmed V and J ends, which lost 0 bases and 6 bases, there was a span of 12 bases. The CDR3 spans 14 residues. The CDR3 nucleotides read TGTGCCAGCAGCTTAGCTTGGGCCGGGAGCGAGCAGTACTTC. Residues: CASSLAWAGSEQYF. The full variable domain, in which reference TRBV7-9 and TRBJ2-7 provide the parts outside the CDR3, is DTGVSQNPRHKITKRGQNVTFRCDPISEHNRLYWYRQTLGQGPEFLTYFQNEAQLEKSRLLSDRFSAERPKGSFSTLEIQRTEQGDSAMYLCASSLAWAGSEQYFGPGTRLTVT.

There are a few counts of this clonotype. The V and J genes are TRBV24-1 and TRBJ2-3; perhaps D is TRBD1 or TRBD2 (5 bases each). The CDR3 contains 12 residues. Germline CDR1 KGHDR, CDR2 SFDVKD. V was trimmed by 8 bases and J by 3 bases, leaving 8 bases between them. CDR3 coding DNA: TGTGCCACCAATGAGGGGACAGATACGCAGTATTTT. Translated: CATNEGTDTQYF.

In regard to this clonotype: The germline gene is not matched at one end of the junction; a read error may be the cause. This rearrangement joins TRBV29-1 to TRBJ2-1; TRBD2 matches 9 bases. Germline CDR1 SQVTM, CDR2 ANQGSEA. The CDR3 loop spans 18 amino acids. CDR3 sequence (DNA): TGCAGCGTTGGTAATAGCGGGAGAATTAGGGGCACCTACAATGGGCAGTTCTTC. Translation gives CSVGNSGRIRGTYNGQFF.

Worth noting for this clonotype: This CDR3 fails to terminate in the conserved phenylalanine or tryptophan, so it likely reflects a read error. The chain carries TRBV5-1 and TRBJ2-5; D is ambiguous. The CDR3 loop spans 12 amino acids. CDR1 SGHRS and CDR2 YFSETQ come from the germline V gene. The CDR3 here is CASSLGQETQYI. Written as DNA, the CDR3 is TGCGCCAGTAGCTTGGGACAAGAGACCCAGTACATC.

Turning to this clonotype: It is likely a read error, because the conserved phenylalanine at the end of the CDR3 is missing. CDR3 DNA: TGTGCCAGCAGTTACGCTGTGGACGGCATCGGGGAGCTGTTTTCT. Translation gives CASSYAVDGIGELFS. The J gene is TRBJ2-2, the V gene TRBV6-5; no firm D call. This CDR3 is built from 15 residues. Germline assignment: CDR1 MNHEY and CDR2 SVGAGI. V lost 2 bases and J lost 7, with 14 bases in between.

This clonotype was detected only once. The CDR3 carries no conserved terminal phenylalanine or tryptophan, so it likely arises from a read error. The chain couples TRBV12-3 or TRBV12-4 to TRBJ1-5; D ambiguous. The CDR3 spans 13 residues. V lost 1 base, J lost 12 bases, and 13 bases lay in between. For the CDR3, the DNA is TGTGCCAGCAGTTTAGTAAGTGTTCAACACCAGCATTAT. It encodes CASSLVSVQHQHY.

As to this clonotype: One end of the junction is discordant with germline, which a read error may explain. V usage is TRBV12-3 or TRBV12-4 and J usage is TRBJ2-7; D unresolved. The CDR3 spans 14 residues. The CDR3 region is CSSSVPPRPCEQYF. The CDR3 DNA reads TGTTCCAGCAGTGTCCCCCCACGGCCCTGCGAGCAGTACTTC.

CDR3 bases: TGTGCCAGCAGCATGGGCGGACAAGGCACCGGGGAGCTGTTTTTT. This translates into CASSMGGQGTGELFF. V and J are TRBV5-4 and TRBJ2-2; D perhaps matches TRBD1 (5 bases). This CDR3 spans 15 amino acids. Germline values: CDR1 SGHNT, CDR2 YYREEE (reference sequence). The V gene lost 4 bases and the J gene lost 4 bases, with 14 bases spanning the gap.

The V and J genes are TRBV10-3 and TRBJ2-3; 11 bases fit TRBD1. The CDR3 is 14 amino acids. Germline CDR1 is ENHRY and CDR2 is SYGVKD. Trimming removed 8 bases from V and 4 bases from J; junction bases left unmatched: 5. Here the CDR3 DNA reads TGTGCCATCTGCTTGGACAGGGGGCCAGATACGCAGTATTTT. Translated: CAICLDRGPDTQYF.